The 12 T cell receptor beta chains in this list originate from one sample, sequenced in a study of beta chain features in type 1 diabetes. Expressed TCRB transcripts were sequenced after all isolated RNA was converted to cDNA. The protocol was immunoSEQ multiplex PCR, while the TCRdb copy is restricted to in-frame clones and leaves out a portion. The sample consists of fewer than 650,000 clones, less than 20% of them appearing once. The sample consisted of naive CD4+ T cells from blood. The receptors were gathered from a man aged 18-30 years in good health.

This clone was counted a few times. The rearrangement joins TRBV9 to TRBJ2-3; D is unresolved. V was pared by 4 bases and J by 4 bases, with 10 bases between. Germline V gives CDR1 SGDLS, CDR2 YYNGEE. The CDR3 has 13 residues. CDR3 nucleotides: TGTGCCAGCAGCTTGGGGTTGGCAGATACGCAGTATTTT. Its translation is CASSLGLADTQYF.

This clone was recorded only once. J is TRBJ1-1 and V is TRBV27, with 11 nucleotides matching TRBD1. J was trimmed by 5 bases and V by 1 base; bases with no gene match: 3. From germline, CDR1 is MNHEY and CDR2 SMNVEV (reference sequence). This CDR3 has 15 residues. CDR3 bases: TGTGCCAGCAGTTTATATGGGACAGGGGGTACTGAAGCTTTCTTT. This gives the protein CASSLYGTGGTEAFF.

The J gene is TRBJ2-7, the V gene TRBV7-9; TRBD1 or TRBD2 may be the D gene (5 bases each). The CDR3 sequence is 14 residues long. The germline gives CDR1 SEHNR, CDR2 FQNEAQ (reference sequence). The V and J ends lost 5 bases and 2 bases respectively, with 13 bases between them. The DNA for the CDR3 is TGTGCCAGCAGCCGGCTTGGGGGTACCTACGAGCAGTACTTC. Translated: CASSRLGGTYEQYF.

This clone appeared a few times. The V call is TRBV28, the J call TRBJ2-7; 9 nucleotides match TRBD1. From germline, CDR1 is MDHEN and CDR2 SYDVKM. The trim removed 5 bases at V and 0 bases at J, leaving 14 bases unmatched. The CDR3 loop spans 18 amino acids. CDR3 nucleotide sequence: TGTGCCAGCAGTCCGCCCGGGACAGGGCCGACAGGCTCCTACGAGCAGTACTTC. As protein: CASSPPGTGPTGSYEQYF.

The CDR3 DNA reads as TGTGCCAGCAGCTTATCCAGGGGAGAGAGGCCCCAGCATTTT. Translation gives CASSLSRGERPQHF. The J gene is TRBJ1-5, the V gene TRBV7-8, with a weak D call TRBD1 (6 bases). The V end lost 2 bases, the J end lost 9 bases, and 14 bases lay between the germline ends. Germline values: CDR1 SGHVS, CDR2 FQNEAQ. The CDR3 is 14 amino acids.

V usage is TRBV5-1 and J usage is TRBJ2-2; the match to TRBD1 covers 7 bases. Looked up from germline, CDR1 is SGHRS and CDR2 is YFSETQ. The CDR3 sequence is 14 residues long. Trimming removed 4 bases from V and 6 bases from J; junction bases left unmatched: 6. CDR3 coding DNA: TGCGCCAGCAGCGGCCGGACAGGTCCCGGGGAGCTGTTTTTT. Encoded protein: CASSGRTGPGELFF.

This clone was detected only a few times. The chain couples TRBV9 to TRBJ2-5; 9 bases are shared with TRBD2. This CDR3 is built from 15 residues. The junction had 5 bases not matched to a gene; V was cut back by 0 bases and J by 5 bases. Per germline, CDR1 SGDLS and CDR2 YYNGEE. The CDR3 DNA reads TGTGCCAGCAGCGTAGTTGGGACTAGCAGGGAGACCCAGTACTTC. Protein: CASSVVGTSRETQYF.

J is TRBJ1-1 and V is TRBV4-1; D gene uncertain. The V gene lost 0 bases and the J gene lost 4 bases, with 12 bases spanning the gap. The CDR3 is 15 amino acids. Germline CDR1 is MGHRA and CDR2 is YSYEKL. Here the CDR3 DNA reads TGCGCCAGCAGCCAAGAATGGGCGATGGTCACTGAAGCTTTCTTT. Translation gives CASSQEWAMVTEAFF.

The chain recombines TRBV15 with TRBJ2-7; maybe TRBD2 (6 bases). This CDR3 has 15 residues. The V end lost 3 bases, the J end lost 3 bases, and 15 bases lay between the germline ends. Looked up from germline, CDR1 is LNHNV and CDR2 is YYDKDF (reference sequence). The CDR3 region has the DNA TGTGCCACCAGCAGGCCCGGGGGAGCTGTCTACGAGCAGTACTTC. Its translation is CATSRPGGAVYEQYF.

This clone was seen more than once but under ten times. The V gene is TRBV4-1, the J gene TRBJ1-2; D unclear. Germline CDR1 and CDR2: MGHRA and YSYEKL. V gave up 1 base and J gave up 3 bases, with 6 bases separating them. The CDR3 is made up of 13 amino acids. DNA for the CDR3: TGCGCCAGCAGCCAAGGAGAGGACTATGGCTACACCTTC. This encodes CASSQGEDYGYTF.

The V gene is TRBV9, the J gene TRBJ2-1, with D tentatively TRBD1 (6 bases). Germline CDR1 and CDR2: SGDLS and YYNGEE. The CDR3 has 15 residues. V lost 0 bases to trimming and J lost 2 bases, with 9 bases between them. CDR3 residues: CASSVEGGTYNEQFF. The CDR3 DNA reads TGTGCCAGCAGCGTAGAAGGGGGTACCTACAATGAGCAGTTCTTC.

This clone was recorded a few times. CDR3 coding DNA: TGTGCCAGCAGCTTGGAGGGTCGGTCCTACGAGCAGTACTTC. Translation: CASSLEGRSYEQYF. The genes are TRBV5-6 and TRBJ2-7, with D uncertain. The CDR3 covers 14 residues. Germline V gene data show CDR1 as SGHDT and CDR2 as YYEEEE. Trimming shortened V by 0 bases and J by 1 base, and 8 bases separated the two germline ends.